This is a list of T cell receptor beta chains from one sample in a study of T cells in Graves' hyperthyroidism and ophthalmopathy. TCRdb re-derived calls from the multiplex PCR reads in MiXCR, one entry per CDR3 protein. The sample has hundreds of thousands of distinct CDR3 sequences, more than 11% seen once; the top ten hold more than 5%. The sequenced sample consisted of blood. These receptors originate from a woman in her 30s with Graves' hyperthyroidism that later progressed to Graves' ophthalmopathy. Each CDR3 is given with its conserved first and last residue. A D gene is named only where the DNA matches it firmly. Size is stated for part of the rows, as once, few or many counts, or as a class when the clone is expanded.

D gene: .; V gene: TRBV10-1; clone size: .; J gene: TRBJ1-6; CDR3 protein: CASSETAGSDSPLHF; CDR3 DNA: TGCGCCAGCAGCGAGACAGCCGGGAGTGATTCACCCCTCCACTTT
D gene: .; V gene: TRBV2; clone size: many; J gene: TRBJ1-2; CDR3 protein: CASGPSYGYTF; CDR3 DNA: TGTGCCAGCGGGCCTTCCTATGGCTACACCTTC
D gene: .; V gene: TRBV6-1; clone size: many; J gene: TRBJ1-1; CDR3 protein: CASSSGSMNTEAFF; CDR3 DNA: TGTGCCAGCAGCAGCGGGAGTATGAACACTGAAGCTTTCTTT
D gene: .; V gene: TRBV12-3/TRBV12-4; clone size: many; J gene: TRBJ2-7; CDR3 protein: CASSFQGITYEQYF; CDR3 DNA: TGTGCCAGCAGTTTCCAGGGGATTACCTACGAGCAGTACTTC
D gene: TRBD2; V gene: TRBV20-1; clone size: many; J gene: TRBJ2-1; CDR3 protein: CSAITSGRANEQFF; CDR3 DNA: TGCAGTGCTATCACTAGCGGGAGGGCCAATGAGCAGTTCTTC
D gene: .; V gene: TRBV20-1; clone size: once; J gene: TRBJ1-5; CDR3 protein: CSAQPEGPGRNQPQHF; CDR3 DNA: TGCAGTGCTCAACCAGAGGGACCGGGCCGCAATCAGCCCCAGCATTTT
D gene: TRBD1; V gene: TRBV24-1; clone size: many; J gene: TRBJ1-1; CDR3 protein: CATNPGGENTEAFF; CDR3 DNA: TGTGCCACCAACCCAGGGGGCGAGAACACTGAAGCTTTCTTT
D gene: .; V gene: TRBV7-2; clone size: .; J gene: TRBJ1-1; CDR3 protein: CASSPIGTQPTEAFF; CDR3 DNA: TGTGCCAGCAGCCCTATCGGGACCCAGCCAACTGAAGCTTTCTTT
D gene: TRBD1; V gene: TRBV12-3/TRBV12-4; clone size: many; J gene: TRBJ1-1; CDR3 protein: CASSPGQVVNTEAFF; CDR3 DNA: TGTGCCAGCAGCCCGGGACAGGTAGTGAACACTGAAGCTTTCTTT
D gene: TRBD2; V gene: TRBV6-2/TRBV6-3; clone size: many; J gene: TRBJ2-2; CDR3 protein: CASRRLAGGTGELFF; CDR3 DNA: TGTGCCAGCAGACGGCTAGCGGGGGGGACCGGGGAGCTGTTTTTT
D gene: TRBD2; V gene: TRBV20-1; clone size: many; J gene: TRBJ2-7; CDR3 protein: CSARGSSGSYEQYF; CDR3 DNA: TGCAGTGCTAGAGGATCCAGCGGGAGCTACGAGCAGTACTTC
D gene: TRBD1; V gene: TRBV12-3/TRBV12-4; clone size: many; J gene: TRBJ1-2; CDR3 protein: CASSLQGGYGYTF; CDR3 DNA: TGTGCCAGCAGTTTACAGGGGGGCTATGGCTACACCTTC
D gene: .; V gene: TRBV29-1; clone size: few; J gene: TRBJ2-7; CDR3 protein: CSVVTVVSYEQYF; CDR3 DNA: TGCAGCGTTGTAACAGTTGTCTCCTACGAGCAGTACTTC
D gene: TRBD1; V gene: TRBV6-2/TRBV6-3; clone size: many; J gene: TRBJ1-2; CDR3 protein: CASSYLGTGAFNYGYTF; CDR3 DNA: TGTGCCAGCAGTTACTTGGGGACAGGCGCCTTTAACTATGGCTACACCTTC
D gene: .; V gene: TRBV4-1; clone size: .; J gene: TRBJ1-3; CDR3 protein: CASSQGALTEGGNTIYF; CDR3 DNA: TGCGCCAGCAGCCAAGGGGCCTTGACCGAGGGTGGAAACACCATATATTTT
D gene: TRBD2; V gene: TRBV7-3; clone size: many; J gene: TRBJ2-3; CDR3 protein: CASSRGTSGDTQYF; CDR3 DNA: TGTGCCAGCAGCCGCGGGACTAGCGGAGATACGCAGTATTTT
D gene: TRBD1; V gene: TRBV20-1; clone size: .; J gene: TRBJ1-2; CDR3 protein: CSGRKGQGNYGYTF; CDR3 DNA: TGCAGTGGCAGGAAGGGACAGGGGAACTATGGCTACACCTTC
D gene: TRBD1; V gene: TRBV6-2/TRBV6-3; clone size: many; J gene: TRBJ1-6; CDR3 protein: CASSPGQARHSPLHF; CDR3 DNA: TGTGCCAGCAGCCCAGGACAGGCAAGACATTCACCCCTCCACTTT
D gene: TRBD1; V gene: TRBV5-1; clone size: few; J gene: TRBJ2-1; CDR3 protein: CASSLAGTGGRDEQFF; CDR3 DNA: TGCGCCAGCAGCTTAGCCGGGACAGGGGGCAGGGATGAGCAGTTCTTC
D gene: .; V gene: TRBV28; clone size: many; J gene: TRBJ1-3; CDR3 protein: CASSVSGRFSGNTIYF; CDR3 DNA: TGTGCCAGCAGTGTCTCGGGACGGTTCTCTGGAAACACCATATATTTT
D gene: .; V gene: TRBV19; clone size: many; J gene: TRBJ1-1; CDR3 protein: CASSAYLNTEAFF; CDR3 DNA: TGTGCCAGTAGTGCCTACTTGAACACTGAAGCTTTCTTT
D gene: TRBD2; V gene: TRBV20-1; clone size: few; J gene: TRBJ2-1; CDR3 protein: CSARDLREESNEQFF; CDR3 DNA: TGCAGTGCTAGAGATCTGCGGGAGGAGAGTAATGAGCAGTTCTTC
D gene: TRBD1; V gene: TRBV7-9; clone size: .; J gene: TRBJ1-2; CDR3 protein: CASSSAGTGGNYGYTF; CDR3 DNA: TGTGCCAGCAGTTCAGCCGGGACAGGGGGCAACTATGGCTACACCTTC
D gene: .; V gene: TRBV12-3/TRBV12-4; clone size: many; J gene: TRBJ1-2; CDR3 protein: CASSSRLRGGYTF; CDR3 DNA: TGTGCCAGCAGTTCCAGGTTGCGCGGCGGCTACACCTTC
D gene: .; V gene: TRBV28; clone size: many; J gene: TRBJ1-4; CDR3 protein: CASSLFGSSTNEKLFF; CDR3 DNA: TGTGCCAGCAGTTTATTCGGGTCCTCAACTAATGAAAAACTGTTTTTT
D gene: .; V gene: TRBV10-3; clone size: many; J gene: TRBJ1-1; CDR3 protein: CAISEGQGTPEAFF; CDR3 DNA: TGTGCCATCAGTGAAGGGCAGGGGACGCCTGAAGCTTTCTTT
D gene: .; V gene: TRBV20-1; clone size: .; J gene: TRBJ1-5; CDR3 protein: CSASRIQGQNQPQHF; CDR3 DNA: TGCAGTGCTAGCCGAATCCAGGGCCAAAATCAGCCCCAGCATTTT
D gene: .; V gene: TRBV7-3; clone size: few; J gene: TRBJ2-3; CDR3 protein: CASSPARGRDTQYF; CDR3 DNA: TGTGCCAGCAGCCCAGCACGGGGGAGAGATACGCAGTATTTT
D gene: TRBD1; V gene: TRBV20-1; clone size: many; J gene: TRBJ1-5; CDR3 protein: CSASRQGTYTPQPQHF; CDR3 DNA: TGCAGTGCTTCCCGACAGGGGACCTATACCCCACAGCCCCAGCATTTT
D gene: .; V gene: TRBV24-1; clone size: .; J gene: TRBJ1-1; CDR3 protein: CATSDLGRGTEAFF; CDR3 DNA: TGTGCCACCAGTGATTTGGGAAGGGGCACTGAAGCTTTCTTT
D gene: .; V gene: TRBV14; clone size: .; J gene: TRBJ2-7; CDR3 protein: CASSQSLYEQYF; CDR3 DNA: TGTGCCAGCAGCCAGTCCTTATACGAGCAGTACTTC
D gene: TRBD1; V gene: TRBV6-1; clone size: many; J gene: TRBJ2-5; CDR3 protein: CASSPLSGTGGETQYF; CDR3 DNA: TGTGCCAGCAGTCCCTTGAGCGGGACAGGGGGTGAGACCCAGTACTTC
D gene: .; V gene: TRBV2; clone size: .; J gene: TRBJ2-3; CDR3 protein: CASSPGEPDTQYF; CDR3 DNA: TGTGCCAGCAGCCCAGGGGAACCAGATACGCAGTATTTT
D gene: TRBD2; V gene: TRBV3-1; clone size: few; J gene: TRBJ2-5; CDR3 protein: CASSPGASGYQETQYF; CDR3 DNA: TGTGCCAGCAGCCCCGGGGCTAGCGGATACCAAGAGACCCAGTACTTC
D gene: .; V gene: TRBV30; clone size: many; J gene: TRBJ1-1; CDR3 protein: CAWSARGAEAFF; CDR3 DNA: TGTGCCTGGAGTGCGCGGGGCGCTGAAGCTTTCTTT
D gene: .; V gene: TRBV20-1; clone size: .; J gene: TRBJ2-6; CDR3 protein: CSARALASRTGANVLTF; CDR3 DNA: TGCAGTGCTAGAGCGTTGGCCTCGAGAACCGGGGCCAACGTCCTGACTTTC
D gene: TRBD1; V gene: TRBV18; clone size: many; J gene: TRBJ1-1; CDR3 protein: CASSLGAQGALGAFF; CDR3 DNA: TGTGCCAGCTCACTAGGGGCACAGGGGGCCCTTGGAGCTTTCTTT
D gene: TRBD2; V gene: TRBV6-5; clone size: many; J gene: TRBJ2-3; CDR3 protein: CASSYRTSVADTQYF; CDR3 DNA: TGTGCCAGCAGTTACAGGACTAGTGTCGCAGATACGCAGTATTTT
D gene: .; V gene: TRBV5-4; clone size: few; J gene: TRBJ2-2; CDR3 protein: CASSLDAAGELFF; CDR3 DNA: TGTGCCAGCAGCTTGGATGCCGCCGGGGAGCTGTTTTTT
D gene: TRBD2; V gene: TRBV7-2; clone size: many; J gene: TRBJ2-5; CDR3 protein: CASSPPGLAWGQETQYF; CDR3 DNA: TGTGCCAGCAGTCCACCGGGACTAGCGTGGGGCCAAGAGACCCAGTACTTC
D gene: TRBD1; V gene: TRBV11-2; clone size: many; J gene: TRBJ1-2; CDR3 protein: CASSLAQGAGYGYTF; CDR3 DNA: TGTGCCAGCAGCTTAGCCCAGGGGGCAGGCTATGGCTACACCTTC